This T cell receptor beta chain was obtained from a study of CD8 T cells in ankylosing spondylitis. Each CDR3 protein gets one entry after TCRdb re-called the 5' RACE reads with MiXCR. The top ten clones hold roughly 15% of a sample with approximately 150,000 distinct CDR3 sequences, around 43% of them seen once. The sequenced sample consisted of synovial fluid, either unsorted or a sorted T cell fraction (not recorded which). This receptor was taken from a male donor with ankylosing spondylitis.

The CDR3 protein is CAIRDRDYVYEQYF. In DNA, the CDR3 is TGTGCCATCAGGGACCGGGACTACGTCTACGAGCAGTACTTC. The rearrangement joins TRBV10-3 to TRBJ2-7; 7 bases match TRBD2. Germline CDR1 is ENHRY and CDR2 is SYGVKD. The junction had 8 bases not matched to a gene; V was cut back by 6 bases and J by 3 bases. This CDR3 comprises 14 residues.